The 16 T cell receptor beta chains in this list originate from one sample, sequenced in a study of blood T cell repertoires in COVID-19. The repertoire was sequenced with immunoSEQ multiplex PCR; TCRdb's copy has only in-frame clones and lacks some. The sample carries 55,000 to 80,000 clones, approximately 79% recorded once. The sequenced sample was peripheral blood. These receptors all come from a man between 60 and 70 years old with acute or convalescent COVID-19.

The chain carries TRBV18 and TRBJ2-3; D uncertain. CDR1 and CDR2 (germline): KGHSH, LQKENI. Trimming stripped 1 base from V and 2 bases from J, with 16 bases between. This CDR3 has 17 residues. The CDR3 here is CASSPLLAGESTDTQYF. The CDR3 bases are TGTGCCAGCTCACCACTCTTGGCAGGCGAATCCACAGATACGCAGTATTTT.

This chain joins TRBV2 and TRBJ1-1; D is undetermined. CDR3 length: 13 residues. The V end was cut by 5 bases, the J end by 1 base, with 8 bases between. In germline, CDR1 is SNHLY, CDR2 FYNNEI. Written as DNA, the CDR3 is TGTGCCAGCAGTATGAACAGGAACACTGAAGCTTTCTTT. Translation gives CASSMNRNTEAFF.

The rearrangement joins TRBV10-2 to TRBJ2-1; TRBD2 matches at 7 bases. The CDR3 consists of 14 residues. J was trimmed by 7 bases and V by 6 bases; bases with no gene match: 9. Germline V gene sequence: CDR1 WSHSY, CDR2 SAAADI. CDR3 nucleotides: TGCGCCAGCAGGAGGGACCTTAGCGGGAATGAGCAGTTCTTC. This encodes CASRRDLSGNEQFF.

The chain has TRBV5-1 and TRBJ1-6; 9 positions match TRBD1. This CDR3 comprises 14 residues. Germline CDR1 and CDR2: SGHRS and YFSETQ. Unmatched junction bases numbered 7, after V lost 4 bases and J lost 11 bases. Here the CDR3 reads CASSPRDRDPPLHF. CDR3 nucleotides: TGCGCCAGCAGCCCTCGGGACAGGGATCCACCCCTCCACTTT.

The gene calls are TRBV4-3 and TRBJ1-2; 7 positions match TRBD1. Trimming at V came to 2 bases and at J to 6 bases, leaving 12 bases not matched to a gene. Germline V gene data show CDR1 as LGHNA and CDR2 as YSLEER. The CDR3 spans 16 residues. The CDR3 reads CASSQTRREGAHGYTF. In DNA form, the CDR3 reads TGCGCCAGCAGCCAAACGCGCCGGGAGGGGGCCCATGGCTACACCTTC.

V and J are TRBV19 and TRBJ1-3; 7 nucleotides match TRBD1. The CDR3 is 16 amino acids. J was trimmed by 0 bases and V by 5 bases; bases with no gene match: 7. Germline V gives CDR1 LNHDA, CDR2 SQIVND (reference sequence). CDR3 protein: CASSPGTASSGNTIYF. The CDR3, as DNA: TGTGCCAGTAGTCCCGGGACAGCGAGCTCTGGAAACACCATATATTTT.

V gene TRBV3-1 (or the pseudogene TRBV3-2) combines with J gene TRBJ2-2, with 12 bases aligning to TRBD2. CDR1 is LGHDT, CDR2 YNNKEL, per germline (reference sequence). The V segment lost 0 bases and the J segment 6 bases; nucleotides outside the gene matches: 17. The CDR3 contains 21 residues. CDR3: CASSQDLRRLAGVRGPGELFF. The CDR3 DNA follows: TGTGCCAGCAGCCAAGATCTAAGGAGACTAGCGGGAGTACGGGGTCCCGGGGAGCTGTTTTTT.

The chain has TRBV18 and TRBJ2-3; D is unclear. Germline assignment: CDR1 KGHSH and CDR2 LQKENI. The CDR3 covers 15 residues. V was shortened by 3 bases and J by 0 bases, with 10 bases between the two germline ends. The CDR3 loop reads CASSPPQSSTDTQYF. DNA for the CDR3: TGTGCCAGCTCACCTCCGCAGTCTAGCACAGATACGCAGTATTTT.

There are a few counts of this clone. The chain couples TRBV5-1 to TRBJ2-1; 13 nucleotides line up with TRBD2. V shed 0 bases, J shed 8 bases, and the junction held 5 bases outside the gene matches. The CDR3 is 16 amino acids. The germline gives CDR1 SGHRS, CDR2 YFSETQ. Written as DNA, the CDR3 is TGCGCCAGCAGCTTGGCACTAGCGGGAGGGAAGGATGAGCAGTTCTTC. This gives the protein CASSLALAGGKDEQFF.

This rearrangement joins TRBV30 to TRBJ1-2; weak D call: TRBD1 (5 bases). The CDR3 runs 14 residues. CDR1 GTSNPN and CDR2 SVGIG come from the germline V gene (reference sequence). V was clipped by 0 bases and J by 5 bases, with 13 bases between them. The DNA for the CDR3 is TGTGCCTGGAGTGTTCGCGGCAGGGTGTATGGCTACACCTTC. Translation gives CAWSVRGRVYGYTF.

The chain carries TRBV5-1 and TRBJ1-2, with 7 bases matching TRBD1. CDR1 and CDR2 from the germline V gene are SGHRS and YFSETQ. J lost 8 bases, V lost 3 bases, and 10 bases had no gene match. The CDR3 totals 14 residues. DNA of the CDR3: TGCGCCAGCAGCTCCGAGGGGGCAGGAGAGGGCTACACCTTC. Its translation: CASSSEGAGEGYTF.

This clone was picked up a small number of times. The J gene is TRBJ1-3, the V gene TRBV5-1; 9 bases match TRBD1. The trim removed 4 bases at V and 2 bases at J, leaving 7 bases unmatched. There are 16 residues in the CDR3. Germline V gives CDR1 SGHRS, CDR2 YFSETQ. CDR3 loop: CASSPGTGRTGNTIYF. The CDR3 DNA follows: TGCGCCAGCAGCCCCGGGACAGGGAGGACTGGAAACACCATATATTTT.

The CDR3 DNA is TGTGCCAGCAGCTTGGGTAGACTAGCGGCTGCCTACGAGCAGTACTTC. Translation gives CASSLGRLAAAYEQYF. The chain uses TRBV5-6 and TRBJ2-7; TRBD2 aligns across 9 bases. CDR1 and CDR2 (germline): SGHDT, YYEEEE. Trimming at V came to 0 bases and at J to 2 bases, leaving 6 bases not matched to a gene. The CDR3 sequence is 16 residues long.

The V gene is TRBV19, the J gene TRBJ1-1; TRBD1 matches at 7 bases. The CDR3 runs to 15 residues. Germline CDR1 reads LNHDA; CDR2 reads SQIVND (reference sequence). The J segment lost 1 base and the V segment lost 5 bases, leaving 7 bases of the junction unmatched. The CDR3 sequence: CASSAQGQRNTEAFF. CDR3 DNA sequence: TGTGCCAGTAGTGCCCAGGGACAGAGGAACACTGAAGCTTTCTTT.

The chain uses TRBV13 and TRBJ2-7; D is uncertain. V was clipped by 3 bases and J by 0 bases, with 3 bases between them. CDR3 size: 12 residues. From germline, CDR1 is PRHDT and CDR2 FYEKMQ (reference sequence). CDR3 bases: TGTGCCAGCAGCTTTAGCTCCTACGAGCAGTACTTC. It yields the protein CASSFSSYEQYF.

The CDR3 sequence: CASSYSGSSGNLDEQYF. CDR3 nucleotides: TGTGCCAGCAGTTACTCTGGGTCTAGCGGAAATCTCGACGAGCAGTACTTC. The rearrangement joins TRBV6-2 or TRBV6-3 to TRBJ2-7; 7 nucleotides line up with TRBD2. The V segment lost 0 bases and the J segment 5 bases; nucleotides outside the gene matches: 13. The CDR3 has 17 amino acids. From germline, CDR1 is MNHEY and CDR2 SVGEGT.